This note documents a single T cell receptor (beta chain) sequence. Its antigen is unidentified. Total RNA amounts of at least 5.5 micrograms were extracted per sample. These data are taken from a study of blood T cells in healthy people across ages. Study overall: Per every two T cells, about one barcoded beta molecule was captured by template switching. Whole-study results and caveats: Diversity was higher, and naive CD4+ cells more numerous, in long-lived donors than in aged donors. Per-million-T-cell TCR beta diversity fell roughly linearly with age.

A second roughly 6 to 11 cycle PCR used barcoded and J-beta primers. TCRdb redid the calling of the 5' RACE reads with MiXCR, one entry per CDR3 protein. The repertoire holds 700,000 to 900,000 distinct CDR3 sequences, around half seen once, with 40% to 50% in the top ten. This CDR3 comprises 15 residues. V lost 4 bases to trimming and J lost 0 bases; unmatched junction nucleotides: 3. CDR1 is SGHRS, CDR2 YFSETQ, per germline. Sequencing was done on a sample of blood. The sequence derives from a man of 80 years or more in good health. The J gene is TRBJ2-1, the V gene TRBV5-1; 8 positions agree with TRBD2. CDR3 protein: CASSHTSGSYNEQFF. CDR3 in DNA: TGCGCCAGCAGCCACACTAGCGGCTCCTACAATGAGCAGTTCTTC.